This T cell receptor beta chain was identified in a study of molecular identifiers for immune sequencing clone quantification. Study background: Replicates involved a five-way split of RNA from about 19,000 or 110,000 naive CD8 cells, with sequencing of four. Whole-study results and caveats: Amid around 900,000 naive cells, spiked Jurkat TCR RNA from one cell was reportedly still detectable.

This CDR3 region has 15 residues. Per the germline V gene, CDR1 is LNHDA and CDR2 is SQIVND (reference sequence). Based on a CD8+CD4-CCR7+CD45RA+ profile, naive CD8 T cells were sorted. About this clonotype: Its antigen is unknown. This could be a read error, since a much larger clone is one nucleotide away.

Preparation methods for the bulk TCR libraries were those previously described, with listed TCR primers. TCRdb processed the PCR reads anew with MiXCR; each CDR3 protein has one entry. Of 8,000 to 10,000 distinct CDR3 sequences listed, 13% to 15% are singletons. This chain connects TRBV19 to TRBJ2-1; perhaps TRBD2 as D (5 bases). The source material was naive CD8+ T cells from blood, with Jurkat cell RNA spiked in. Subset described: FACS-sorted CD8+CD4-CCR7+CD45RA+ naive T cells. The source is a human donor in good health. Some libraries in this study had Jurkat cell RNA spiked in. The CDR3 reads CVSSMIATGWDEQFF. The CDR3 DNA sequence: TGTGTCAGTAGTATGATAGCGACGGGCTGGGATGAGCAGTTCTTC.